These 19 T cell receptor beta chains were sequenced from one sample in a study of blood T cells in healthy people across ages. Sample-barcoded 5' priming and a J-beta primer mix drove a second PCR of about 7 to 11 cycles. TCRdb re-called the 5' RACE reads through MiXCR, storing one row per CDR3 protein. In the table there are 600,000 to 650,000 distinct CDR3 sequences, under 65% of which are singletons. Specimen: blood. The receptors originated from a man between 60 and 70 years old in good health.

Remarks on this clonotype: A much larger clonotype is one base distant, so this may be a read error. The V call is TRBV11-2, the J call TRBJ2-5; D is undetermined. The V gene lost 5 bases and the J gene lost 4 bases, with 11 bases spanning the gap. The CDR3 is 13 amino acids. Germline CDR1 and CDR2: SGHAT and FQNNGV. The CDR3 loop is CASSVVVGETQYF. The CDR3 region has the DNA TGTGCCAGCAGCGTAGTCGTGGGAGAGACCCAGTACTTC.

The chain couples TRBV6-1 to TRBJ2-1, with 7 positions matching TRBD1. The J call may be incorrect, as the DNA end agrees better with TRBJ2-7. Germline V gene lookup returns CDR1 MNHNS and CDR2 SASEGT. The CDR3 is 15 amino acids. CDR3 loop: CASSGVRGSFSEQYF. The DNA of the CDR3 is TGTGCCAGCAGTGGGGTCAGGGGGTCGTTCAGCGAGCAGTACTTC.

This rearrangement joins TRBV29-1 to TRBJ2-7; TRBD1 is a possible D gene (5 bases). CDR3 length equals 14 residues. The V gene lost 1 base and the J gene lost 2 bases, with 12 bases spanning the gap. Germline CDR1 SQVTM, CDR2 ANQGSEA. The CDR3 spells CSVEASGNPYEQYF. In nucleotides, the CDR3 is TGCAGCGTTGAAGCGTCAGGGAACCCCTACGAGCAGTACTTC.

This clonotype showed up just a few times. The CDR3: CASSPWAGEETQYF. CDR3 bases: TGTGCCAGCAGCCCTTGGGCGGGGGAGGAGACCCAGTACTTC. The rearrangement joins TRBV9 to TRBJ2-5; 7 nucleotides align to TRBD2. Losses at the gene ends were 4 bases for V and 5 bases for J; bases not matched to a gene: 8. CDR1 and CDR2 (germline): SGDLS, YYNGEE. This CDR3 is 14 amino acids long.

The chain links TRBV20-1 to TRBJ1-2; maybe TRBD1 (5 bases). CDR1 and CDR2 from the germline V gene are DFQATT and SNEGSKA (reference sequence). V was clipped by 0 bases and J by 4 bases, with 9 bases between them. This CDR3 is 13 amino acids long. The CDR3 loop reads CSARDLDSYGYTF. CDR3 sequence (DNA): TGCAGTGCTAGAGATCTCGACAGCTATGGCTACACCTTC.

The gene calls are TRBV5-1 and TRBJ1-4, with TRBD1 matching over 9 bases. This CDR3 is 16 amino acids long. J was trimmed by 5 bases and V by 4 bases; bases with no gene match: 9. CDR1 and CDR2 from the germline V gene are SGHRS and YFSETQ. CDR3 coding DNA: TGCGCCAGCAGCCTGAAACCGGGACAGGGAAATGAAAAACTGTTTTTT. This translates into CASSLKPGQGNEKLFF.

The chain combines TRBV18 with TRBJ2-7; unclear D gene. From germline, CDR1 is KGHSH and CDR2 LQKENI. Trimming shortened V by 2 bases and J by 2 bases, and 7 bases separated the two germline ends. The CDR3 is 13 residues long. CDR3 sequence: CASSPYGTYEQYF. CDR3 sequence (DNA): TGTGCCAGCTCACCATATGGCACCTACGAGCAGTACTTC. The complete variable domain, with remaining parts taken from reference TRBV18 and TRBJ2-7, reads NAGVMQNPRHLVRRRGQEARLRCSPMKGHSHVYWYRQLPEEGLKFMVYLQKENIIDESGMPKERFSAEFPKEGPSILRIQQVVRGDSAAYFCASSPYGTYEQYFGPGTRLTVT.

The chain joins TRBV20-1 to TRBJ2-7; D not resolved. Germline V gives CDR1 DFQATT, CDR2 SNEGSKA (reference sequence). Trimming cost V 7 bases and J 2 bases, with 9 bases left between them. The CDR3 runs 11 residues. The CDR3 is CSVMLAYEQYF. The CDR3 DNA reads as TGCAGTGTGATGTTAGCCTACGAGCAGTACTTC.

This clonotype was counted ten times or more. V gene TRBV5-1 combines with J gene TRBJ2-3; no definite D call. Between the trimmed V and J ends, which lost 0 bases and 5 bases, there was a span of 4 bases. Germline CDR1 is SGHRS and CDR2 is YFSETQ. There are 12 residues in the CDR3. The CDR3 nucleotides read TGCGCCAGCAGCTTGGCCGGAGATACGCAGTATTTT. Its translation: CASSLAGDTQYF.

The chain has TRBV3-1 and TRBJ2-5, with a weak D call TRBD2 (7 bases). The CDR3 contains 18 residues. Trimming left V 1 base short and J 1 base short, with 19 bases between. CDR1 and CDR2 from the germline V gene are LGHDT and YNNKEL (reference sequence). The CDR3 DNA reads TGTGCCAGCAGCCAAGGAGTTTTGGCGGGGGCCCTCCAAGAGACCCAGTACTTC. It is translated as CASSQGVLAGALQETQYF.

The genes are TRBV29-1 and TRBJ1-1; a weak D match, TRBD1 (6 bases). Germline V CDR1 and CDR2: SQVTM, ANQGSEA. CDR3 size: 12 residues. Between the trimmed V and J ends, which lost 7 bases and 4 bases, there was a span of 13 bases. This chain's CDR3 is CSGARGGTEAFF. The CDR3 coding sequence is TGCAGCGGCGCCAGGGGTGGCACTGAAGCTTTCTTT. The variable domain in full, with the rest retrieved from reference TRBV29-1 and TRBJ1-1, is SAVISQKPSRDICQRGTSLTIQCQVDSQVTMMFWYRQQPGQSLTLIATANQGSEATYESGFVIDKFPISRPNLTFSTLTVSNMSPEDSSIYLCSGARGGTEAFFGQGTRLTVV.

The rearrangement uses TRBV10-3 and TRBJ2-3, with 7 bases identical to TRBD1. After removal of 4 bases from V and 1 base from J, the junction contained 5 bases not matched to a gene. CDR1 is ENHRY and CDR2 is SYGVKD in the germline V gene. The CDR3 is 15 amino acids. The CDR3 protein is CAISGDSWGTDTQYF. The CDR3 region has the DNA TGTGCCATCAGTGGGGACAGTTGGGGCACAGATACGCAGTATTTT.

This clonotype occurred a few times. The genes are TRBV7-2 and TRBJ2-1, with 10 bases identical to TRBD2. TRBJ2-7 matches the DNA end more closely, so the J call is doubtful. CDR3 length: 16 amino acids. The germline CDR1 and CDR2 sequences are SGHTA and FQGNSA. As DNA, the CDR3 is TGTGCCAGCAGCTCGAGAGCGGGGGGGTCCTACAATGAGCAGTACTTC. Its translation: CASSSRAGGSYNEQYF.

The chain carries TRBV10-2 and TRBJ2-3; D is unresolved. V was trimmed by 3 bases and J by 2 bases, leaving 9 bases between them. The CDR3 is 14 amino acids. The V gene's germline CDR1 is WSHSY and CDR2 SAAADI. CDR3 nucleotides: TGCGCCAGCAGTGATGAGTGGGACACAGATACGCAGTATTTT. Its protein product is CASSDEWDTDTQYF.

Written as DNA, the CDR3 is TGCAGTGCTCCTCGGACAGGACCCTTCACAGATACGCAGTATTTT. This gives the protein CSAPRTGPFTDTQYF. This chain uses TRBV20-1 with TRBJ2-3; 7 nucleotides match TRBD1. V lost 5 bases to trimming and J lost 2 bases; unmatched junction nucleotides: 10. The CDR3 covers 15 residues. The germline gives CDR1 DFQATT, CDR2 SNEGSKA (reference sequence).

This clonotype is a singleton in its sample. This chain uses TRBV5-1 with TRBJ2-1, with 12 positions matching TRBD2. With V trimmed by 5 bases and J by 5 bases, 8 bases remained unmatched. The germline CDR1 and CDR2 sequences are SGHRS and YFSETQ. This CDR3 is built from 16 residues. CDR3 amino acids: CASRSSGGARNNEQFF. In nucleotides, the CDR3 is TGCGCCAGCAGGTCTAGCGGGGGGGCCAGGAACAATGAGCAGTTCTTC.

This chain links TRBV29-1 with TRBJ2-7; TRBD1 aligns across 10 bases. With V trimmed by 6 bases and J by 2 bases, 7 bases remained unmatched. CDR3 length: 14 amino acids. CDR1 SQVTM and CDR2 ANQGSEA come from the germline V gene. The chain's CDR3 is CSVKGQGSAYEQYF. CDR3 DNA sequence: TGCAGCGTGAAGGGACAGGGGAGTGCCTACGAGCAGTACTTC.

The J gene is TRBJ1-1, the V gene TRBV2; D uncertain. Looked up from germline, CDR1 is SNHLY and CDR2 is FYNNEI. Between the trimmed V and J ends, which lost 1 base and 4 bases, there was a span of 13 bases. The CDR3 has 15 amino acids. CDR3 DNA: TGTGCCAGCAGTGAAGAAGCGGCAATGATCACTGAAGCTTTCTTT. As protein: CASSEEAAMITEAFF.

The CDR3 coding sequence is TGCAGCGTTGAAGATGAGGGGGCCAACGTCCTGACTTTC. Protein product: CSVEDEGANVLTF. The rearrangement uses TRBV29-1 and TRBJ2-6; no definite D call. Germline V gene data show CDR1 as SQVTM and CDR2 as ANQGSEA. The CDR3 sequence is 13 residues long. Trimming pared 0 bases from V and 4 bases from J, leaving 4 bases between.